This T cell receptor beta chain comes out of a study of blood T cell repertoires in COVID-19. At the level of the study: Material from acute and convalescent COVID-19 was sourced from the United States, Italy and Spain. T cells, B-cell-depleted T cells, or PBMCs supplied cDNA or gDNA.

This CDR3 has 15 amino acids. Germline assignment: CDR1 MDHEN and CDR2 SYDVKM. The junction had 6 bases not matched to a gene; V was cut back by 5 bases and J by 2 bases. This clone was seen a handful of times. Study processing details: Amplification of reference gene primers provided the estimated nucleated cell counts. Profiling relied on immunoSEQ multiplex PCR, and the TCRdb table lists in-frame clones only, not all of them. D and trimming come from the DNA, and the V and J calls and clone size come from that table. Of 45,000 to 65,000 clones listed, about four fifths were seen once; the top ten hold 25%.

The sample consisted of peripheral blood. V is TRBV28 and J is TRBJ1-5, with 7 positions matching TRBD1. This sequence originates from a human donor in a cohort sampled during active COVID-19. CDR3 in amino acids: CASSDNRGGNQPQHF. The CDR3 DNA sequence: TGTGCCAGCAGTGATAACAGGGGCGGCAATCAGCCCCAGCATTTT.